This is a list of T cell receptor beta chains from one sample in a study of tumor-infiltrating lymphocytes in localized non-small cell lung cancer. Data came from immunoSEQ multiplex PCR; TCRdb stores just in-frame clones and leaves some out. The table has about 16,000 clones, approximately 72% seen once; the top ten hold roughly 9.8%. The sequenced sample was lung tumor tissue. The origin of the receptors is a human donor with non-small cell lung cancer. Both conserved end residues are part of each CDR3. The D gene is left open where the match is weak. Size values are once, few and many counts, or a class for expanded clones, and some rows have none.

>TRBJ2-5|TRBV7-8|.|11|TRBD1
TGTGCCAGCAGCCTCGACAGGGCCCAGTACTTC
CASSLDRAQYF
>TRBJ2-7|TRBV7-2|.|15|TRBD2
TGTGCCAGCAGCTTAGGCGGGAGGGTGGGGCTCGAGCAGTACTTC
CASSLGGRVGLEQYF
>TRBJ2-7|TRBV5-1|.|14|.
TGCGCCAGCAGCTCGGGGGCCAGTTCCTACGAGCAGTACTTC
CASSSGASSYEQYF
>TRBJ2-5|TRBV7-9|.|15|TRBD1
TGTGCCAGCAGCTTTAGGAGGCAGGGGGCAGAGACCCAGTACTTC
CASSFRRQGAETQYF
>TRBJ1-2|TRBV30|.|12|.
TGTGCCTGGAGCCCGGGAGGTGACGGCTACACCTTC
CAWSPGGDGYTF
>TRBJ1-2|TRBV7-2|.|15|.
TGTGCCAGCAGCCCAAGGAGGCGCAAGAACGATGGCTACACCTTC
CASSPRRRKNDGYTF
>TRBJ2-1|TRBV6-5|.|12|.
TGTGCCAGCAGTTCGACCCTCGATGAGCAGTTCTTC
CASSSTLDEQFF
>TRBJ1-2|TRBV5-5|.|13|TRBD1
TGTGCCAGCAGCTTCCAGGGGGGCCGAGACTACACCTTC
CASSFQGGRDYTF
>TRBJ2-3|TRBV5-1|.|17|TRBD2
TGCGCCAGCAGCTTAGGACTAGCGGGAGGGCAAGGAGATACGCAGTATTTT
CASSLGLAGGQGDTQYF
>TRBJ1-1|TRBV5-1|.|15|.
TGCGCCAGCAGGTTGGCTCCAGGGGAATCCACTGAAGCTTTCTTT
CASRLAPGESTEAFF
>TRBJ1-4|TRBV28|.|16|.
TGTGCCAGCAGGCCTTTCCTGGGCCCCAGGGGAGAAAAACTGTTTTTT
CASRPFLGPRGEKLFF
>TRBJ2-5|TRBV15|.|15|.
TGTGCCACCAGCAGAGATTCCGGGACGGAAGAGACCCAGTACTTC
CATSRDSGTEETQYF
>TRBJ2-3|TRBV28|.|18|TRBD2
TGTGCCAGCAGCAGCATGTTTGGTTTGGGGACTAGGACAGATACGCAGTATTTT
CASSSMFGLGTRTDTQYF
>TRBJ1-2|TRBV27|.|15|.
TGTGCCAGCAGTTCCCGACAGTCTCAAGCCTATGGCTACACCTTC
CASSSRQSQAYGYTF
>TRBJ2-5|TRBV5-1|.|15|TRBD1
TGCGCCAGCAGCTTGGAGGGACAGAGGGGGGAGACCCAGTACTTC
CASSLEGQRGETQYF
>TRBJ2-4|TRBV27|.|14|TRBD1
TGTGCCAGCAGTTCGGGACAGGGTGGAAACATTCAGTACTTC
CASSSGQGGNIQYF
>TRBJ2-1|TRBV7-8|.|16|TRBD2
TGTGCCAGCAGCTTAGCGCATACGGGGGGAGGCGATGAGCAGTTCTTC
CASSLAHTGGGDEQFF
>TRBJ1-5|TRBV19|few|16|TRBD1
TGTGCCAGTAGTCCGATGGACAGGGTAGTTGGCCCAGCCCAGCATTTT
CASSPMDRVVGPAQHF
>TRBJ1-5|TRBV30|.|15|TRBD1
TGTGCCTGGACCCCGGGACAGGGGTTATGGCAGCCCCAGCATTTT
CAWTPGQGLWQPQHF
>TRBJ2-2|TRBV6-5|.|13|.
TGTGCCAGCAGTTTAGGGAGAAGCGGGGAGCTGTTTTTT
CASSLGRSGELFF
>TRBJ2-1|TRBV27|once|15|TRBD1
TGTGCCAGCAGCCCTAAGACAGGGGTAATCAATGAGCAGTTCTTC
CASSPKTGVINEQFF
>TRBJ2-1|TRBV7-9|.|16|TRBD1
TGTGCCAGCAGTGCGACAGGGATTAATTCCTACAATGAGCAGTTCTTC
CASSATGINSYNEQFF
>TRBJ1-2|TRBV28|.|13|TRBD1
TGTGCCAGCAGTTCGACAGGGAACTATGGCTACACCTTC
CASSSTGNYGYTF
>TRBJ2-5|TRBV5-6|.|14|.
TGTGCCAGCACCCCGAAGGACAGCCAAGAGACCCAGTACTTC
CASTPKDSQETQYF
>TRBJ1-2|TRBV19|.|13|.
TGTGCCAGTGGGGACTGGGGGCTCCAAGGCTACACCTTC
CASGDWGLQGYTF